Shown below are 19 T cell receptor beta chains from a single sample sequenced in a study of blood T cell repertoires in COVID-19. Sequencing was performed with immunoSEQ multiplex PCR; in TCRdb, only in-frame clones are kept and a portion is missing. The table lists tens of thousands of clones, approximately 90% of them singletons. Sequencing was performed on peripheral blood. The receptors come from a human donor in a cohort sampled during active COVID-19.

V usage is TRBV2 and J usage is TRBJ2-5; 7 bases match TRBD1. The J segment lost 3 bases and the V segment lost 4 bases, leaving 8 bases of the junction unmatched. This CDR3 comprises 15 residues. In germline, CDR1 is SNHLY, CDR2 FYNNEI. As DNA, the CDR3 is TGTGCCAGCAGTGCTAGGGTCACAGGGGAAGAGACCCAGTACTTC. Translation: CASSARVTGEETQYF.

The chain uses TRBV5-1 and TRBJ1-5; TRBD1 matches at 10 bases. Germline values: CDR1 SGHRS, CDR2 YFSETQ. Trimming removed 4 bases from V and 3 bases from J; junction bases left unmatched: 7. This CDR3 comprises 16 residues. The DNA for the CDR3 is TGCGCCAGCAGCCCAGGGGACAGGGGCCTCAATCAGCCCCAGCATTTT. Encoded protein: CASSPGDRGLNQPQHF.

The V call is TRBV6-2 or TRBV6-3, the J call TRBJ2-7; D gene ambiguous. CDR1 MNHEY and CDR2 SVGEGT come from the germline V gene. CDR3 size: 13 residues. The ends were cut back, 3 bases at V and 2 bases at J, with 8 bases in the middle. CDR3 protein: CASSYSRTYEQYF. CDR3 nucleotide sequence: TGTGCCAGCAGTTATTCGAGGACCTACGAGCAGTACTTC.

CDR3: CASSQGVFGSFTEAFF. DNA for the CDR3: TGTGCCAGCAGTCAAGGGGTATTCGGGTCATTCACTGAAGCTTTCTTT. The genes are TRBV5-4 and TRBJ1-1, with D maybe TRBD1 (5 bases). CDR3 length equals 16 residues. V was shortened by 5 bases and J by 4 bases, with 21 bases between the two germline ends. CDR1 and CDR2 (germline): SGHNT, YYREEE (reference sequence).

J is TRBJ1-5 and V is TRBV13; 7 nucleotides match TRBD1. CDR1 is PRHDT, CDR2 FYEKMQ, per germline (reference sequence). CDR3 length equals 12 residues. Trimming removed 6 bases from V and 7 bases from J; junction bases left unmatched: 3. The CDR3: CASSPRGQPQHF. In DNA form, the CDR3 reads TGTGCCAGCAGTCCCAGGGGGCAGCCCCAGCATTTT.

The chain links TRBV4-1 to TRBJ1-1; TRBD1 aligns across 7 bases. CDR1 is MGHRA, CDR2 YSYEKL, per germline. V shed 3 bases and J 4 bases; nucleotides not matched to a gene: 5. The CDR3 loop spans 14 amino acids. The CDR3 DNA reads TGCGCCAGCAGCCACCTGTCAGGGGGCACTGAAGCTTTCTTT. It encodes CASSHLSGGTEAFF.

As DNA, the CDR3 is TGTGCCAGCAGCACCGGGACTAGGCAATACGAGCAGTACTTC. Translation: CASSTGTRQYEQYF. This chain joins TRBV7-2 and TRBJ2-7, with TRBD2 matching over 8 bases. The CDR3 sequence is 14 residues long. Per germline, CDR1 SGHTA and CDR2 FQGNSA. The junction had 7 bases not matched to a gene; V was cut back by 5 bases and J by 4 bases.

The gene calls are TRBV2 and TRBJ2-1; 8 nucleotides line up with TRBD1. Germline lookup yields CDR1 SNHLY and CDR2 FYNNEI. V lost 5 bases to trimming and J lost 3 bases; unmatched junction nucleotides: 6. This CDR3 contains 15 residues. CDR3 sequence (DNA): TGTGCCAGCAGTTCCCGGACAGGGTACTACAATGAGCAGTTCTTC. The encoded protein is CASSSRTGYYNEQFF.

The chain carries TRBV7-9 and TRBJ2-1; tentatively, D is TRBD2 (7 bases). The CDR3 consists of 14 residues. The V and J ends lost 6 bases and 7 bases respectively, with 16 bases between them. The germline V gene encodes CDR1 SEHNR and CDR2 FQNEAQ (reference sequence). For the CDR3, the DNA is TGTGCCAGCAGGGATACGGGGGGCAAGAATGAGCAGTTCTTC. Translating it yields CASRDTGGKNEQFF.

The chain has TRBV5-1 and TRBJ2-3; D possibly corresponds to TRBD2 (5 bases). This CDR3 contains 12 residues. Trimming shortened V by 2 bases and J by 4 bases, and 5 bases separated the two germline ends. Germline CDR1 SGHRS, CDR2 YFSETQ. The CDR3 coding sequence is TGCGCCAGCAGCTTCGGGGCAGATACGCAGTATTTT. It is translated as CASSFGADTQYF.

The chain employs TRBV6-5 and TRBJ2-7, with TRBD2 identical over 12 bases. V shed 0 bases, J shed 4 bases, and the junction held 4 bases outside the gene matches. The CDR3 is made up of 16 amino acids. Germline CDR1 reads MNHEY; CDR2 reads SVGAGI. The CDR3 sequence: CASSYSATSGSYEQYF. In DNA form, the CDR3 reads TGTGCCAGCAGTTACTCGGCGACTAGCGGGAGTTACGAGCAGTACTTC.

This chain joins TRBV5-8 and TRBJ2-7, with D hard to call. The CDR3 is 14 residues long. V shed 0 bases and J shed 2 bases, with 9 bases lying between them. Germline V gene lookup returns CDR1 SGHTS and CDR2 YDEGEE. The CDR3, as DNA: TGTGCCAGCAGCTTGGACCGCGGAGCCTACGAGCAGTACTTC. Its protein product is CASSLDRGAYEQYF.

The rearrangement joins TRBV29-1 to TRBJ1-1, with D possibly being TRBD1 (6 bases). CDR1 and CDR2 from the germline V gene are SQVTM and ANQGSEA. Trimming shortened V by 7 bases and J by 7 bases, and 13 bases separated the two germline ends. CDR3 length: 11 residues. The CDR3 sequence is CSAGQRDEAFF. In DNA form, the CDR3 reads TGCAGCGCAGGACAGAGGGATGAAGCTTTCTTT. The entire variable domain, with the rest obtained from reference TRBV29-1 and TRBJ1-1, is as follows: SAVISQKPSRDICQRGTSLTIQCQVDSQVTMMFWYRQQPGQSLTLIATANQGSEATYESGFVIDKFPISRPNLTFSTLTVSNMSPEDSSIYLCSAGQRDEAFFGQGTRLTVV.

The chain carries TRBV12-5 and TRBJ1-3, with 8 bases matching TRBD1. CDR3 length equals 20 residues. J gave up 0 bases and V 0 bases, and 13 bases lay outside the gene matches. Germline CDR1 LGHNT, CDR2 FRNRAP. The CDR3 coding sequence is TGTGCTAGTGGTTTGGTAAGGGGCCAGGGGGCAGGATTCTCTGGAAACACCATATATTTT. It is translated as CASGLVRGQGAGFSGNTIYF.

The chain has TRBV2 and TRBJ1-1; no reliable D call. The V end lost 7 bases, the J end lost 7 bases, and 10 bases lay between the germline ends. This CDR3 is 11 amino acids long. Germline CDR1 SNHLY, CDR2 FYNNEI. The chain's CDR3 is CASKGYSEAFF. The DNA of the CDR3 is TGTGCCAGCAAAGGATACAGTGAAGCTTTCTTT.

V usage is TRBV2 and J usage is TRBJ2-7, with 7 nucleotides matching TRBD2. V trimming: 3 bases; J trimming: 3 bases; junction bases outside the gene matches: 5. The CDR3 has 14 amino acids. Germline CDR1 and CDR2: SNHLY and FYNNEI. The CDR3 loop is CASSDRRDYYEQYF. Here the CDR3 DNA reads TGTGCCAGCAGTGATAGGCGGGACTACTACGAGCAGTACTTC.

This chain uses TRBV3-1 (or the pseudogene TRBV3-2) with TRBJ2-6; the D gene is possibly TRBD2 (5 bases). This CDR3 region has 19 residues. The germline V gene has CDR1 LGHDT and CDR2 YNNKEL (reference sequence). Trimming pared 1 base from V and 1 base from J, leaving 17 bases between. In DNA, the CDR3 is TGTGCCAGCAGCCAAGGGACGGGATGGGTCGTTTCTGGGGCCAACGTCCTGACTTTC. Its translation is CASSQGTGWVVSGANVLTF.

V usage is TRBV4-2 and J usage is TRBJ2-3, with D tentatively TRBD1 (6 bases). Trimming took off 1 base at V and 8 bases at J, with 19 bases between the two ends. Germline V gene lookup returns CDR1 LGHNA and CDR2 YNFKEQ. The CDR3 runs to 16 residues. The DNA of the CDR3 is TGTGCCAGCAGCCAAGGAGGGACACAAAGGGTTGGTACGCAGTATTTT. Its protein is CASSQGGTQRVGTQYF.

The chain is built from TRBV5-6 and TRBJ2-7; TRBD2 is a possible D gene (5 bases). From germline, CDR1 is SGHDT and CDR2 YYEEEE. V shed 1 base and J shed 1 base, with 15 bases lying between them. The CDR3 runs 16 residues. The CDR3 DNA is TGTGCCAGCAGCTTGTTGGGTATCCGGGGATCCTACGAGCAGTACTTC. Its translation is CASSLLGIRGSYEQYF.